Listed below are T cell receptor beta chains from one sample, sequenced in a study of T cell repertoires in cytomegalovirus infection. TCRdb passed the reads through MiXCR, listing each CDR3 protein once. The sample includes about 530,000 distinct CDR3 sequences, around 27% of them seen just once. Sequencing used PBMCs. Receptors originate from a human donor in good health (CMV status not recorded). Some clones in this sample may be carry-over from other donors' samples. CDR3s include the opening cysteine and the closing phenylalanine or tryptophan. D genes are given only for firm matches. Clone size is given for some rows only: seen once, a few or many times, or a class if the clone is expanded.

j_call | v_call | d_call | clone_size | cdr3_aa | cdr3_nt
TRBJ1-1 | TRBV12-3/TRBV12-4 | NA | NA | CASILVMNTEAFF | TGTGCCAGCATACTAGTGATGAACACTGAAGCTTTCTTT
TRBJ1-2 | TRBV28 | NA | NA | CASSSSAIYGYTF | TGTGCCAGCAGTTCATCAGCGATCTATGGCTACACCTTC
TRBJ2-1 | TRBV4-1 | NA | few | CASSQDLGIYNEQFF | TGCGCCAGCAGCCAAGATTTGGGAATCTACAATGAGCAGTTCTTC
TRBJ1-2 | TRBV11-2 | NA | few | CASSSQREAPKATNYGYTF | TGTGCCAGCAGCTCCCAAAGGGAGGCCCCTAAAGCGACTAACTATGGCTACACCTTC
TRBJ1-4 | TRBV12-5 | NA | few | CASGSPPYQGEDPNEKLFF | TGTGCTAGTGGTTCCCCCCCGTATCAAGGGGAGGATCCTAATGAAAAACTGTTTTTT
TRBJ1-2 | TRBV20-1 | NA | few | CSARDPGRGGVYGYTF | TGCAGTGCTAGAGATCCGGGCAGGGGTGGAGTGTATGGCTACACCTTC
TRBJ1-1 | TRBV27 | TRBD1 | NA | CASSLSGAGGNTEAFF | TGTGCCAGCAGCCTTTCCGGGGCAGGGGGCAACACTGAAGCTTTCTTT
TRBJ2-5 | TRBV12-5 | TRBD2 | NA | CASGRGGAQETQYF | TGTGCTAGTGGCCGGGGGGGAGCCCAAGAGACCCAGTACTTC
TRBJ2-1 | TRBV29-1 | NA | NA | CSVEVPKAAFF | TGCAGCGTTGAAGTCCCCAAGGCCGCCTTCTTC
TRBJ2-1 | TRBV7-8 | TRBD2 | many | CASSLVPSGSSHNEQFF | TGTGCCAGCAGCTTAGTACCTAGCGGGAGTTCCCACAATGAGCAGTTCTTC